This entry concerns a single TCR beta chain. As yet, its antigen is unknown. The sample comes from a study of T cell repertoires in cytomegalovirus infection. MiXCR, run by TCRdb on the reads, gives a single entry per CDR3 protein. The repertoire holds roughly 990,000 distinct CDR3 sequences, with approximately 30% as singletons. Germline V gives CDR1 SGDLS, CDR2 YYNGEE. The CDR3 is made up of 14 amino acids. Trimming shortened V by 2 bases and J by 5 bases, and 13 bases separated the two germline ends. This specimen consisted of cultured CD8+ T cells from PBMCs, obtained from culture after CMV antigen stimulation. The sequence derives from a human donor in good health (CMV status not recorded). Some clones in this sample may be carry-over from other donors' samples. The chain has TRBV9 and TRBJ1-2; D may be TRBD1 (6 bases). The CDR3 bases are TGTGCCAGCAGCGTCTCGGACAGCCCATATGGCTACACCTTC. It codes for CASSVSDSPYGYTF.